The text below deals with one T cell receptor beta chain. What it recognizes is unknown. The assay was immunoSEQ multiplex PCR, and TCRdb's table has in-frame clones only and misses some. The sample contains 59,000 or so clones, nearly 90% of which appear only once. This record comes from a study of cytomegalovirus exposure and HLA in healthy donors. Background on the study: The same platform was used for the 110 or so validation repertoires and the roughly 700 first-cohort repertoires, a later analysis reported.

Study-wide results and caveats: It was found in a later analysis that first-cohort TCR clusters tended to co-occur in the roughly 120 validation repertoires. The authors listed 164 TCR beta chains as cytomegalovirus-associated.

The material sequenced was PBMCs. The receptor was isolated from a young woman in good health and CMV-seronegative.

The CDR3: CASSLRQADTEAFF. CDR3 sequence (DNA): TGTGCCAGCAGTCTCCGACAGGCCGACACTGAAGCTTTCTTT. The chain carries TRBV6-6 and TRBJ1-1; the D gene is possibly TRBD1 (6 bases). Trimming took 5 bases from V and 3 from J, leaving 13 bases between them. The CDR3 spans 14 residues. Germline values: CDR1 MNHNY, CDR2 SVGAGI (reference sequence).